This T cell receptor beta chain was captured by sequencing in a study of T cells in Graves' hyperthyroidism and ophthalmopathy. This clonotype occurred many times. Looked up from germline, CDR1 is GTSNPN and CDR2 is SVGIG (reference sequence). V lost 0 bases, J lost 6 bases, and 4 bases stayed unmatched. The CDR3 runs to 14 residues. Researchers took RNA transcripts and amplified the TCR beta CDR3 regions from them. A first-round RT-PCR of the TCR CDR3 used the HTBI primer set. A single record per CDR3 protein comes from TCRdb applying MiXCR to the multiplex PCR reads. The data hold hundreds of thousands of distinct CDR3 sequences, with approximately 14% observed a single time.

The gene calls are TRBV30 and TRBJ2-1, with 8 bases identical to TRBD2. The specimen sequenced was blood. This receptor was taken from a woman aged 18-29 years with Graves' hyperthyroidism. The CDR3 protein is CAWSVGGRFNEQFF. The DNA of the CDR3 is TGTGCCTGGAGTGTAGGCGGGAGGTTCAATGAGCAGTTCTTC.